The present entry profiles one T cell receptor beta chain with its context. This specimen belongs to a study of blood T cell repertoires in COVID-19. The wider study: Some COVID-19 samples were acute and others convalescent; all came from the United States, Italy and Spain.

This CDR3 spans 14 amino acids. The V end lost 1 base, the J end lost 6 bases, and 14 bases lay between the germline ends. Germline CDR1 is SGHRS and CDR2 is YFSETQ. The method was immunoSEQ multiplex PCR; TCRdb's version includes in-frame clones alone and lacks a portion of them. The sample holds about 320,000 clones; roughly 90% are singletons and the top ten take about 5.2%. Cohorts were determined from participant-reported clinical history. In Cohort 3, a recovered donor had either two negative PCRs, clearance, or symptom resolution. Sequenced input: PBMCs or T cells enriched from blood (not recorded which). The sequence was collected from a man aged 55 to 70 who had recovered from COVID-19. This chain joins TRBV5-1 and TRBJ2-7, with a weak D call TRBD1 (6 bases). Here the CDR3 DNA reads TGCGCCAGCAGCTTGACAGGGTCCATCCCCGAGCAGTACTTC. Amino acid sequence: CASSLTGSIPEQYF.